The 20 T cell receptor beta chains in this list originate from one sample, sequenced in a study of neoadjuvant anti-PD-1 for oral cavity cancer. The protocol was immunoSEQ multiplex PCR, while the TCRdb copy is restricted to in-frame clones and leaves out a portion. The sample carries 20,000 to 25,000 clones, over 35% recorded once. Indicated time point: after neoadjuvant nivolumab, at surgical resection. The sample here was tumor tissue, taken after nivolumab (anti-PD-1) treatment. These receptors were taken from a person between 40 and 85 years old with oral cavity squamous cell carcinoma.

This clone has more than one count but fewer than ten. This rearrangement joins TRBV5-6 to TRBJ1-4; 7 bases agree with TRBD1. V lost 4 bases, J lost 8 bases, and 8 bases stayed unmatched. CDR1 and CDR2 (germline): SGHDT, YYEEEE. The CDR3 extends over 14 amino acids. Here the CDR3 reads CASSVTGSGEKLFF. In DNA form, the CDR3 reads TGTGCCAGCAGCGTGACAGGGTCGGGCGAAAAACTGTTTTTT.

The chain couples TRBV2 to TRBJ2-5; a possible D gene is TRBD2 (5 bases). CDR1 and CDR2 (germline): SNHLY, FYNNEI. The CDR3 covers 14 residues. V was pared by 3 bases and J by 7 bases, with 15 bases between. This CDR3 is CASSEVSRAGTQYF. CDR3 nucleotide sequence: TGTGCCAGCAGTGAGGTTTCTAGGGCGGGGACCCAGTACTTC.

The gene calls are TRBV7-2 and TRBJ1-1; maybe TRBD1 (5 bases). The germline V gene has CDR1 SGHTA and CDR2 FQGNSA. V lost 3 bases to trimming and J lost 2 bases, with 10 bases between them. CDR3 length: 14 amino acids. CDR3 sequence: CASSFQGQNTEAFF. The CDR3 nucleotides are TGTGCCAGCAGCTTTCAGGGTCAAAACACTGAAGCTTTCTTT. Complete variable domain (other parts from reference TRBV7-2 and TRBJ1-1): GAGVSQSPSNKVTEKGKDVELRCDPISGHTALYWYRQSLGQGLEFLIYFQGNSAPDKSGLPSDRFSAERTGGSVSTLTIQRTQQEDSAVYLCASSFQGQNTEAFFGQGTRLTVV.

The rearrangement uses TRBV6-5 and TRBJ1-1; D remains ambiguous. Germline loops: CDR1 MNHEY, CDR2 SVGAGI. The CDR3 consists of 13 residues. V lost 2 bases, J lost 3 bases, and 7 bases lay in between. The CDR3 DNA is TGTGCCAGCAGTTACCCGGGGTACACTGAAGCTTTCTTT. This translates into CASSYPGYTEAFF.

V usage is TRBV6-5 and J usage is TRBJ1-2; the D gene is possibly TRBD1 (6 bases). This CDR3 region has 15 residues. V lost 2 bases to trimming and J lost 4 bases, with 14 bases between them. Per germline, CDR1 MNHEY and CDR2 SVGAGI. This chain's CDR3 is CASSYERRDTYGYTF. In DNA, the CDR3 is TGTGCCAGCAGTTACGAACGCCGGGACACCTATGGCTACACCTTC.

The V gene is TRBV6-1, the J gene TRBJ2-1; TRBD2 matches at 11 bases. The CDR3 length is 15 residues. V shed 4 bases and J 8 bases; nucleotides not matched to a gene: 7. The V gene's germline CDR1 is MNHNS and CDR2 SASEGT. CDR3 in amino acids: CASSVLAGVSDEQFF. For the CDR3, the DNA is TGTGCCAGCAGTGTACTAGCGGGGGTGTCAGATGAGCAGTTCTTC.

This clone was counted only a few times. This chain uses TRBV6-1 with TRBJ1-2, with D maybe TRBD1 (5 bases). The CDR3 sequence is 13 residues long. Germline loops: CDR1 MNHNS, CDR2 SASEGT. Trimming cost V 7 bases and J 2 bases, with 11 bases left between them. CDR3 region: CASNGAGNYGYTF. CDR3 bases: TGTGCCAGCAATGGGGCAGGGAACTATGGCTACACCTTC.

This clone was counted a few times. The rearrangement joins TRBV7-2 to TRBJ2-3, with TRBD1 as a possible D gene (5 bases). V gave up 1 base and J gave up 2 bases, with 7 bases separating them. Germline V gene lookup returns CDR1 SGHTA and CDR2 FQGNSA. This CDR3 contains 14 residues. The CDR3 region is CASSLGTNTDTQYF. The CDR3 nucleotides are TGTGCCAGCAGCTTAGGGACAAACACAGATACGCAGTATTTT.

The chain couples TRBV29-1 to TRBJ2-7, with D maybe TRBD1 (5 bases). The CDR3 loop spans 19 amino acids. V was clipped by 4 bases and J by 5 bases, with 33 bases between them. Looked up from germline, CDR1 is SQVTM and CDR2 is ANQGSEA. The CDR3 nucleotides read TGCAGCGTTGGGGGAATATTGGACGGAGCAGGGTACTCCAGGGACGAGCAGTACTTC. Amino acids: CSVGGILDGAGYSRDEQYF.

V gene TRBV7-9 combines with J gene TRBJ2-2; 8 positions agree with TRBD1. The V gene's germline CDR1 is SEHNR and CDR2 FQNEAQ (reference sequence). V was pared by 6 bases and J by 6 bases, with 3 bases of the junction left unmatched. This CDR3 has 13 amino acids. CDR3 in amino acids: CASSSQGAGELFF. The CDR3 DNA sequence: TGTGCCAGCAGTTCACAGGGGGCCGGGGAGCTGTTTTTT.

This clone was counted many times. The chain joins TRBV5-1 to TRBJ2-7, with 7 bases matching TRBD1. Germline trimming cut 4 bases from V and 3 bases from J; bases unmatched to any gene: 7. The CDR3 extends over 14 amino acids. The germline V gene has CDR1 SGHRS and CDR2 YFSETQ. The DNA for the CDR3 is TGCGCCAGCAGCCTGGGACAGCAGGGCTACGAGCAGTACTTC. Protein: CASSLGQQGYEQYF.

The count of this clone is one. The CDR3 sequence is CASRSRDRGLDYGYTF. Here the CDR3 DNA reads TGTGCCAGTCGGTCCCGGGACAGGGGGCTTGACTATGGCTACACCTTC. The rearrangement links TRBV19 to TRBJ1-2; 12 positions match TRBD1. This CDR3 is 16 amino acids long. V lost 8 bases to trimming and J lost 3 bases; unmatched junction nucleotides: 10. CDR1 is LNHDA and CDR2 is SQIVND in the germline V gene (reference sequence).

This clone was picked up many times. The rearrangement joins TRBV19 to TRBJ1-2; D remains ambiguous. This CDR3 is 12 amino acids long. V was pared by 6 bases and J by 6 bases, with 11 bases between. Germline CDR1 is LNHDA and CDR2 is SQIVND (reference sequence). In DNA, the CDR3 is TGTGCCAGTAGGGATCAAGGGAATGGCTACACCTTC. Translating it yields CASRDQGNGYTF.

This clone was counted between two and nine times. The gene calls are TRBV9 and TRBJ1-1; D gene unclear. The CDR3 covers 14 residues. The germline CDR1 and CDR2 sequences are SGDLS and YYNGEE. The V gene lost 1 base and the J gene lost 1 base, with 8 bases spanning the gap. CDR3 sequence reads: CASSVSSQNTEAFF. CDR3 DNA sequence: TGTGCCAGCAGCGTAAGTTCCCAGAACACTGAAGCTTTCTTT.

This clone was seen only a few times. CDR3 region: CASSLLEGADYGYTF. The CDR3 region has the DNA TGTGCCAGCAGCTTATTGGAGGGGGCGGACTATGGCTACACCTTC. The V gene is TRBV11-2, the J gene TRBJ1-2, with 7 nucleotides matching TRBD1. Germline CDR1 reads SGHAT; CDR2 reads FQNNGV. The CDR3 sequence is 15 residues long. After removal of 2 bases from V and 3 bases from J, the junction contained 6 bases not matched to a gene.

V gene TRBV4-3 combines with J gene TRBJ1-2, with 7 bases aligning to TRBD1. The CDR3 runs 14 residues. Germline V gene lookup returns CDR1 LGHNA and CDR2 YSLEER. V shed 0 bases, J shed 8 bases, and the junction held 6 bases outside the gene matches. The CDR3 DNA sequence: TGCGCCAGCAGCCAAGATAGGGACAGCTACGGCTACACCTTC. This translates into CASSQDRDSYGYTF.

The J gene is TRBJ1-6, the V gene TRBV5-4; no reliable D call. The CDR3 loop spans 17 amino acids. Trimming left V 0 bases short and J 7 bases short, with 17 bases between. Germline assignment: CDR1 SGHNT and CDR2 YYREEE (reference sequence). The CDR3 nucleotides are TGTGCCAGCAGCTTGGCCGCTGGAGGGCGCGAAAATTCACCCCTCCACTTT. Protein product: CASSLAAGGRENSPLHF.

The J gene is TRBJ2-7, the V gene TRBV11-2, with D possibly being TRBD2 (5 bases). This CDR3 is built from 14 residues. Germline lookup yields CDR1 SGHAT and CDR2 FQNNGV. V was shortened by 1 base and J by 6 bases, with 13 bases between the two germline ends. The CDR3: CASSLGPVRGEQYF. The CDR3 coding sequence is TGTGCCAGCAGCTTAGGACCCGTTCGGGGCGAGCAGTACTTC.

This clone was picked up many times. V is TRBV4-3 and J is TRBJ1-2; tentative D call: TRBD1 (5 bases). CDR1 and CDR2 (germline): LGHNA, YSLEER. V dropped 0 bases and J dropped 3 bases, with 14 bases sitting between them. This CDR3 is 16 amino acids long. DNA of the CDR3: TGCGCCAGCAGCCAAGATTCGGGGCGACAGCACTATGGCTACACCTTC. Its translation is CASSQDSGRQHYGYTF.

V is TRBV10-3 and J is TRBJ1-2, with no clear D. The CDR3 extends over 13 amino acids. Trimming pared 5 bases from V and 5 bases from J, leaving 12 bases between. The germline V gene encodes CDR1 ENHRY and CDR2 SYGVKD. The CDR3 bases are TGTGCCATCAGTCCCGGGGATCTATATGGCTACACCTTC. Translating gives CAISPGDLYGYTF.